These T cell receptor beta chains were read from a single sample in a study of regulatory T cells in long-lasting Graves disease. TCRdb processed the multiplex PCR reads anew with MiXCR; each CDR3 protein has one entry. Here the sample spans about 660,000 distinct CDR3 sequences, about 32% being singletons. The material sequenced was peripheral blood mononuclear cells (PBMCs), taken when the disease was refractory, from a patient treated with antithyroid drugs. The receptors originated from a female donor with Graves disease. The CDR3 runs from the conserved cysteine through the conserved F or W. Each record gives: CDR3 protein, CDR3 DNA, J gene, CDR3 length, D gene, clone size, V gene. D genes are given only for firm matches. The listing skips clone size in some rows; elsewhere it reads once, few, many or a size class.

CDR3 protein: CASSARIASYNEQFF
CDR3 DNA: TGTGCCAGCAGTGCCAGGATCGCCTCCTACAATGAGCAGTTCTTC
J gene: TRBJ2-1
CDR3 length: 15
D gene: .
clone size: .
V gene: TRBV6-2/TRBV6-3

CDR3 protein: CASRSSGVDSPLHF
CDR3 DNA: TGTGCCAGCAGGTCATCAGGGGTGGATTCACCCCTCCACTTT
J gene: TRBJ1-6
CDR3 length: 14
D gene: .
clone size: .
V gene: TRBV6-1

CDR3 protein: CSARDRAAGGWDGELFF
CDR3 DNA: TGCAGTGCTAGAGATCGGGCAGCGGGAGGATGGGACGGGGAGCTGTTTTTT
J gene: TRBJ2-2
CDR3 length: 17
D gene: TRBD2
clone size: few
V gene: TRBV20-1

CDR3 protein: CASSSSNQGNGYTF
CDR3 DNA: TGTGCCAGCAGCTCCAGTAACCAGGGAAATGGCTACACCTTC
J gene: TRBJ1-2
CDR3 length: 14
D gene: .
clone size: .
V gene: TRBV7-9

CDR3 protein: CASSLPTGGRGTQYF
CDR3 DNA: TGTGCCAGCAGTTTACCGACAGGGGGCCGGGGGACCCAGTACTTC
J gene: TRBJ2-5
CDR3 length: 15
D gene: TRBD1
clone size: many
V gene: TRBV28

CDR3 protein: CASSEIGVIKAFF
CDR3 DNA: TGTGCCAGCAGTGAAATTGGGGTTATTAAAGCTTTCTTT
J gene: TRBJ1-1
CDR3 length: 13
D gene: .
clone size: .
V gene: TRBV6-1

CDR3 protein: CATSGPGGGQETQYF
CDR3 DNA: TGTGCCACCAGTGGCCCTGGCGGGGGTCAAGAGACCCAGTACTTC
J gene: TRBJ2-5
CDR3 length: 15
D gene: TRBD2
clone size: .
V gene: TRBV24-1

CDR3 protein: CASSLGDRKWIRKNEQYF
CDR3 DNA: TGTGCCAGCAGTTTAGGAGACAGAAAATGGATCCGTAAGAACGAGCAGTACTTC
J gene: TRBJ2-7
CDR3 length: 18
D gene: .
clone size: many
V gene: TRBV28

CDR3 protein: CASSPIRGSSGEKLFF
CDR3 DNA: TGTGCCAGCAGCCCCATAAGGGGAAGTTCTGGTGAAAAACTGTTTTTT
J gene: TRBJ1-4
CDR3 length: 16
D gene: .
clone size: many
V gene: TRBV11-2

CDR3 protein: CAISGRTGPEGRTEAFF
CDR3 DNA: TGTGCCATCAGTGGGCGGACAGGGCCGGAGGGGCGCACTGAAGCTTTCTTT
J gene: TRBJ1-1
CDR3 length: 17
D gene: TRBD1
clone size: few
V gene: TRBV10-3

CDR3 protein: CASSGGTDPFYEQYF
CDR3 DNA: TGTGCCAGCAGCGGGGGTACGGACCCCTTCTACGAGCAGTACTTC
J gene: TRBJ2-7
CDR3 length: 15
D gene: .
clone size: .
V gene: TRBV9

CDR3 protein: CASSFDRALTTGAFF
CDR3 DNA: TGTGCCAGCAGCTTCGACAGGGCTCTTACTACTGGAGCTTTCTTT
J gene: TRBJ1-1
CDR3 length: 15
D gene: TRBD1
clone size: .
V gene: TRBV11-2

CDR3 protein: CASSLAVYQETQYF
CDR3 DNA: TGTGCCAGCAGCTTAGCTGTGTACCAAGAGACCCAGTACTTC
J gene: TRBJ2-5
CDR3 length: 14
D gene: .
clone size: .
V gene: TRBV11-1

CDR3 protein: CASSPRRGNTGELFF
CDR3 DNA: TGTGCCAGCAGTCCCCGGAGAGGGAACACCGGGGAGCTGTTTTTT
J gene: TRBJ2-2
CDR3 length: 15
D gene: .
clone size: few
V gene: TRBV6-2/TRBV6-3

CDR3 protein: CASSQMASGSSEQYF
CDR3 DNA: TGTGCCAGCAGCCAAATGGCTAGCGGGAGTAGCGAGCAGTACTTC
J gene: TRBJ2-7
CDR3 length: 15
D gene: TRBD2
clone size: few
V gene: TRBV3-1

CDR3 protein: CASSQGRDSNQPQHF
CDR3 DNA: TGTGCCAGCAGTCAGGGCAGGGACAGCAATCAGCCCCAGCATTTT
J gene: TRBJ1-5
CDR3 length: 15
D gene: .
clone size: .
V gene: TRBV6-2/TRBV6-3

CDR3 protein: CASNPAQGKANYGYTF
CDR3 DNA: TGTGCCAGTAACCCAGCTCAGGGGAAAGCTAACTATGGCTACACCTTC
J gene: TRBJ1-2
CDR3 length: 16
D gene: .
clone size: .
V gene: TRBV19

CDR3 protein: CASSITGEATEAFF
CDR3 DNA: TGTGCCAGTAGTATTACGGGGGAGGCCACTGAAGCTTTCTTT
J gene: TRBJ1-1
CDR3 length: 14
D gene: .
clone size: few
V gene: TRBV19

CDR3 protein: CASSFPGTGSLEQYF
CDR3 DNA: TGTGCCAGCAGCTTTCCAGGGACAGGGTCTCTCGAGCAGTACTTC
J gene: TRBJ2-7
CDR3 length: 15
D gene: TRBD1
clone size: few
V gene: TRBV11-2

CDR3 protein: CASSYNGGALNEQYF
CDR3 DNA: TGTGCCAGCAGTTATAACGGGGGCGCACTGAACGAGCAGTACTTC
J gene: TRBJ2-7
CDR3 length: 15
D gene: .
clone size: .
V gene: TRBV6-9

CDR3 protein: CASSQRDRAEKLFF
CDR3 DNA: TGTGCCAGCAGCCAAAGGGACAGGGCGGAAAAACTGTTTTTT
J gene: TRBJ1-4
CDR3 length: 14
D gene: TRBD1
clone size: .
V gene: TRBV4-2

CDR3 protein: CASSYSGQGLNTEAFF
CDR3 DNA: TGTGCCAGCAGTTACTCCGGACAGGGTCTGAACACTGAAGCTTTCTTT
J gene: TRBJ1-1
CDR3 length: 16
D gene: TRBD1
clone size: many
V gene: TRBV6-5

CDR3 protein: CASADKSYEQYF
CDR3 DNA: TGTGCCAGCGCGGACAAGTCCTACGAGCAGTACTTC
J gene: TRBJ2-7
CDR3 length: 12
D gene: .
clone size: .
V gene: TRBV2

CDR3 protein: CASSYQINTEAFF
CDR3 DNA: TGTGCCAGCAGTTACCAAATCAACACTGAAGCTTTCTTT
J gene: TRBJ1-1
CDR3 length: 13
D gene: .
clone size: .
V gene: TRBV6-5

CDR3 protein: CASSESSTEAFF
CDR3 DNA: TGTGCCAGCAGTGAATCGAGCACTGAAGCTTTCTTT
J gene: TRBJ1-1
CDR3 length: 12
D gene: .
clone size: .
V gene: TRBV25-1

CDR3 protein: CASTPLTDTQYF
CDR3 DNA: TGTGCCAGCACTCCCCTTACAGATACGCAGTATTTT
J gene: TRBJ2-3
CDR3 length: 12
D gene: .
clone size: .
V gene: TRBV12-3/TRBV12-4

CDR3 protein: CSVSPPGEWGQGIDEQYF
CDR3 DNA: TGCAGCGTCTCCCCGCCCGGCGAGTGGGGACAGGGTATCGACGAGCAGTACTTC
J gene: TRBJ2-7
CDR3 length: 18
D gene: TRBD1
clone size: .
V gene: TRBV29-1

CDR3 protein: CASSITRTSYNEQFF
CDR3 DNA: TGTGCCAGTAGTATAACCCGGACTTCCTACAATGAGCAGTTCTTC
J gene: TRBJ2-1
CDR3 length: 15
D gene: .
clone size: .
V gene: TRBV19

CDR3 protein: CASSWYRDNTEAFF
CDR3 DNA: TGTGCCAGCAGTTGGTACAGGGATAACACTGAAGCTTTCTTT
J gene: TRBJ1-1
CDR3 length: 14
D gene: .
clone size: many
V gene: TRBV12-3/TRBV12-4

CDR3 protein: CASRKGQAAEAFF
CDR3 DNA: TGTGCCAGCAGGAAGGGGCAGGCGGCCGAAGCTTTCTTT
J gene: TRBJ1-1
CDR3 length: 13
D gene: .
clone size: .
V gene: TRBV7-3

CDR3 protein: CASSYDRGNFDGYTF
CDR3 DNA: TGTGCCAGCAGCTATGACAGGGGGAATTTTGATGGCTACACCTTC
J gene: TRBJ1-2
CDR3 length: 15
D gene: TRBD1
clone size: .
V gene: TRBV7-3

CDR3 protein: CASSKSSGNMYYEQYF
CDR3 DNA: TGTGCCAGCAGTAAATCTAGCGGGAATATGTACTACGAGCAGTACTTC
J gene: TRBJ2-7
CDR3 length: 16
D gene: TRBD2
clone size: few
V gene: TRBV6-1

CDR3 protein: CASSDPGKVGTF
CDR3 DNA: TGTGCCAGCAGTGACCCAGGGAAAGTCGGCACCTTC
J gene: TRBJ1-2
CDR3 length: 12
D gene: .
clone size: .
V gene: TRBV6-1

CDR3 protein: CASSLVPPDYSNQPQHF
CDR3 DNA: TGCGCCAGCAGCTTGGTCCCGCCCGACTATAGCAATCAGCCCCAGCATTTT
J gene: TRBJ1-5
CDR3 length: 17
D gene: .
clone size: .
V gene: TRBV5-1

CDR3 protein: CASSFNERTEAFF
CDR3 DNA: TGTGCCAGCAGTTTCAACGAGCGCACTGAAGCTTTCTTT
J gene: TRBJ1-1
CDR3 length: 13
D gene: .
clone size: many
V gene: TRBV27

CDR3 protein: CSARDTKALGTQYF
CDR3 DNA: TGCAGTGCTAGAGATACTAAGGCCCTAGGGACCCAGTACTTC
J gene: TRBJ2-5
CDR3 length: 14
D gene: .
clone size: .
V gene: TRBV20-1

CDR3 protein: CASSQELAVYEQYF
CDR3 DNA: TGTGCCAGCAGCCAAGAACTAGCAGTCTACGAGCAGTACTTC
J gene: TRBJ2-7
CDR3 length: 14
D gene: .
clone size: .
V gene: TRBV3-1

CDR3 protein: CATSEIVTGLAGELFF
CDR3 DNA: TGTGCCACCAGTGAGATCGTAACAGGGTTAGCCGGGGAGCTGTTTTTT
J gene: TRBJ2-2
CDR3 length: 16
D gene: .
clone size: .
V gene: TRBV10-3

CDR3 protein: CSVSGRNQPQHF
CDR3 DNA: TGCAGCGTTTCTGGGCGCAATCAGCCCCAGCATTTT
J gene: TRBJ1-5
CDR3 length: 12
D gene: .
clone size: .
V gene: TRBV29-1

CDR3 protein: CASSHGRTLNTEAFF
CDR3 DNA: TGTGCCAGCAGCCACGGGCGGACTCTGAACACTGAAGCTTTCTTT
J gene: TRBJ1-1
CDR3 length: 15
D gene: .
clone size: .
V gene: TRBV3-1

CDR3 protein: CASSLSGRDQETQYF
CDR3 DNA: TGTGCCAGCAGTTTGAGCGGGAGGGACCAAGAGACCCAGTACTTC
J gene: TRBJ2-5
CDR3 length: 15
D gene: TRBD2
clone size: once
V gene: TRBV28

CDR3 protein: CASSSTVQETQYF
CDR3 DNA: TGTGCCAGCAGTTCGACAGTGCAAGAGACCCAGTACTTC
J gene: TRBJ2-5
CDR3 length: 13
D gene: .
clone size: many
V gene: TRBV12-3/TRBV12-4

CDR3 protein: CASSSTVFTEAFF
CDR3 DNA: TGTGCCAGCAGCTCGACAGTTTTCACTGAAGCTTTCTTT
J gene: TRBJ1-1
CDR3 length: 13
D gene: .
clone size: .
V gene: TRBV5-1

CDR3 protein: CASSPSLAGGPYEQYF
CDR3 DNA: TGCGCCAGCAGCCCGTCACTAGCGGGAGGGCCGTACGAGCAGTACTTC
J gene: TRBJ2-7
CDR3 length: 16
D gene: TRBD2
clone size: few
V gene: TRBV5-1

CDR3 protein: CASSVGGGTAEQYF
CDR3 DNA: TGTGCCAGCAGCGTAGGGGGGGGGACTGCCGAGCAGTACTTC
J gene: TRBJ2-7
CDR3 length: 14
D gene: TRBD2
clone size: .
V gene: TRBV9

CDR3 protein: CAITTATGVDTEAFF
CDR3 DNA: TGTGCCATCACCACCGCGACAGGGGTCGACACTGAAGCTTTCTTT
J gene: TRBJ1-1
CDR3 length: 15
D gene: TRBD1
clone size: .
V gene: TRBV10-3

CDR3 protein: CASSPPGLAGARETQYF
CDR3 DNA: TGTGCCAGCAGTCCACCGGGACTAGCGGGTGCTAGGGAGACCCAGTACTTC
J gene: TRBJ2-5
CDR3 length: 17
D gene: TRBD2
clone size: many
V gene: TRBV12-3/TRBV12-4

CDR3 protein: CASSRAGQMNTEAFF
CDR3 DNA: TGTGCCAGCAGCCGAGCCGGACAGATGAACACTGAAGCTTTCTTT
J gene: TRBJ1-1
CDR3 length: 15
D gene: .
clone size: .
V gene: TRBV7-3

CDR3 protein: CASTPTDRGTSQPQHF
CDR3 DNA: TGTGCCAGCACCCCCACCGACAGGGGTACGAGTCAGCCCCAGCATTTT
J gene: TRBJ1-5
CDR3 length: 16
D gene: TRBD1
clone size: many
V gene: TRBV2

CDR3 protein: CSARWGGSEAFF
CDR3 DNA: TGCAGTGCTAGATGGGGGGGGTCTGAAGCTTTCTTT
J gene: TRBJ1-1
CDR3 length: 12
D gene: .
clone size: .
V gene: TRBV20-1

CDR3 protein: CASSPSHFRYGYTF
CDR3 DNA: TGTGCCAGCAGCCCCTCCCATTTTCGGTATGGCTACACCTTC
J gene: TRBJ1-2
CDR3 length: 14
D gene: .
clone size: .
V gene: TRBV2